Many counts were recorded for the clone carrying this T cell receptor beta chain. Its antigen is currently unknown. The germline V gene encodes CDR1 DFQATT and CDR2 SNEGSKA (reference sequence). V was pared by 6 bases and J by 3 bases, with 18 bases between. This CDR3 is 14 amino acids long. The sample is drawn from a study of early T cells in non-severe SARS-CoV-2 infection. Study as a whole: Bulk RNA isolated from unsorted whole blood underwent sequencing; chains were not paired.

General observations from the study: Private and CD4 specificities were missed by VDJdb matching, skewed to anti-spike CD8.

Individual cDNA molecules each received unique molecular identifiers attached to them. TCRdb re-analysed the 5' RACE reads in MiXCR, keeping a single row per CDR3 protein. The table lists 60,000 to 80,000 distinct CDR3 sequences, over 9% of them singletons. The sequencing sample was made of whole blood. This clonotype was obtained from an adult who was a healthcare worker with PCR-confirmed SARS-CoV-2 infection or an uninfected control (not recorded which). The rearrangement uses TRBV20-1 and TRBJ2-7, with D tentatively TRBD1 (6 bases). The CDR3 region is CSAAGARFLYEQYF. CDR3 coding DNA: TGCAGTGCGGCAGGGGCCCGATTTCTCTACGAGCAGTACTTC.